The source of this T cell receptor (beta chain) is a study of T cells after posttransplantation cyclophosphamide. Treatment was busulfan-fludarabine conditioning, a marrow graft, and cyclophosphamide on days +3 and +4. The protocol was immunoSEQ multiplex PCR, while the TCRdb copy is restricted to in-frame clones and leaves out a portion. The repertoire holds roughly 5,900 clones, approximately 1.8% seen once, with 28% in the top ten. CDR3 length: 15 amino acids. This clone was detected a few times. The antigen remains undetermined. Findings and caveats of the study: TRB clonality was highly associated with recipient CMV seropositivity and reactivation. Blood and skin or GI T cell repertoires showed limited TRB overlap. Donor CD8+ memory clones often dominated recipient blood repertoires at later times.

The chain uses TRBV21-1 and TRBJ2-1; TRBD2, as called in the table, went unchecked against the DNA. TRBV21-1 is a pseudogene segment. Source: PBMCs, taken roughly 220 days after a stem cell transplant with posttransplant cyclophosphamide. This clonotype originated in a male patient between 25 and 39 years old who received an allogeneic stem cell transplant from a related donor, was CMV-positive, and had no GVHD. Some T cells could come from the graft donor. The CDR3 region has the DNA TGTGCCAGCAGTCGTCGGAGCGGGAAGCACAATGAGCAGTTCTTC. Translation: CASSRRSGKHNEQFF.